One sample yielded the 22 T cell receptor beta chains listed below, sequenced in a study of cytomegalovirus exposure and HLA in healthy donors (dated by TCRdb to 2016 to 2017). The library was made by the immunoSEQ multiplex PCR assay. For the multiplex PCR, a mixture combining 60 forward primers for TCR Vbeta segments and 13 reverse primers for TCR Jbeta segments was used. What TCRdb holds here is the immuneACCESS table cut down to in-frame rearrangements. Part of the clones is not present; checked against another copy, under half of the missing clones reflect an unresolved V gene, and the others are unexplained. This sample holds about 120,000 clones; approximately 86% were observed only once. The ten largest account for around 2% of the sample. Source material: PBMCs. These receptors were taken from a man aged 35 to 55 in good health and CMV-seronegative.

This clone was seen just once. V usage is TRBV28 and J usage is TRBJ1-6; tentative D call: TRBD1 (5 bases). The V gene lost 6 bases and the J gene lost 7 bases, with 16 bases spanning the gap. The CDR3 extends over 15 amino acids. Germline V gene lookup returns CDR1 MDHEN and CDR2 SYDVKM. CDR3 residues: CASSAPKGLNSPLHF. The DNA for the CDR3 is TGTGCCAGCAGCGCCCCTAAGGGGTTGAATTCACCCCTCCACTTT.

This chain connects TRBV6-1 to TRBJ2-7, with 11 bases matching TRBD2. This CDR3 comprises 15 residues. V lost 2 bases to trimming and J lost 0 bases; unmatched junction nucleotides: 0. Germline CDR1 is MNHNS and CDR2 is SASEGT. The chain's CDR3 is CASSELAGGSYEQYF. The CDR3 bases are TGTGCCAGCAGTGAACTAGCGGGGGGCTCCTACGAGCAGTACTTC.

The J gene is TRBJ2-1, the V gene TRBV7-5; the table's TRBD1 call for D was not verified on the DNA. TRBV7-5 is a recognized pseudogene. This CDR3 contains 17 residues. The CDR3 nucleotides are TGTGTCAGAAGCTTAGTAGGCCCAGGGGTACCCTACAATGAGCAGTTCTTC. It codes for CVRSLVGPGVPYNEQFF.

This chain connects TRBV7-2 to TRBJ1-2, with 9 bases identical to TRBD1. Unmatched junction bases numbered 2, after V lost 6 bases and J lost 6 bases. This CDR3 is 12 amino acids long. Germline V gene lookup returns CDR1 SGHTA and CDR2 FQGNSA. CDR3 amino acids: CASSWDRDGYTF. CDR3 in DNA: TGTGCCAGCAGTTGGGACAGGGATGGCTACACCTTC.

This chain uses TRBV7-2 with TRBJ1-5; 7 bases are shared with TRBD1. The CDR3 runs to 14 residues. Germline V gene sequence: CDR1 SGHTA, CDR2 FQGNSA. V shed 5 bases and J 3 bases; nucleotides not matched to a gene: 4. The CDR3 is CASSPTGFNQPQHF. The CDR3 DNA follows: TGTGCCAGCAGCCCGACAGGGTTCAATCAGCCCCAGCATTTT.

This clone has more than one count but fewer than ten. The rearrangement uses TRBV2 and TRBJ2-5; 9 nucleotides line up with TRBD1. CDR1 SNHLY and CDR2 FYNNEI come from the germline V gene. The CDR3 extends over 15 amino acids. V lost 5 bases, J lost 6 bases, and 10 bases stayed unmatched. The CDR3 sequence: CASSLAGTGTKTQYF. The CDR3 nucleotides are TGTGCCAGCAGTCTGGCTGGGACAGGGACTAAGACCCAGTACTTC. Supplemented by reference TRBV2 and TRBJ2-5, the full variable domain reads EPEVTQTPSHQVTQMGQEVILRCVPISNHLYFYWYRQILGQKVEFLVSFYNNEISEKSEIFDDQFSVERPDGSNFTLKIRSTKLEDSAMYFCASSLAGTGTKTQYFGPGTRLLVL.

V usage is TRBV5-1 and J usage is TRBJ2-3; no reliable D call. The germline V gene encodes CDR1 SGHRS and CDR2 YFSETQ. V gave up 4 bases and J gave up 3 bases, with 9 bases separating them. This CDR3 region has 13 residues. The CDR3 is CASSRVATDTQYF. The DNA for the CDR3 is TGCGCCAGCAGCCGCGTTGCGACAGATACGCAGTATTTT.

The CDR3 here is CASSLVGASNTEAFF. The CDR3 nucleotides are TGCGCCAGCAGCTTGGTTGGAGCGTCGAACACTGAAGCTTTCTTT. J is TRBJ1-1 and V is TRBV5-1; D remains ambiguous. CDR3 length equals 15 residues. From germline, CDR1 is SGHRS and CDR2 YFSETQ. V gave up 0 bases and J gave up 1 base, with 10 bases separating them.

V is TRBV10-2 and J is TRBJ1-1; 9 bases match TRBD1. V dropped 4 bases and J dropped 4; count of bases not matched to a gene: 1. The CDR3 contains 13 residues. CDR1 and CDR2 (germline): WSHSY, SAAADI. The DNA for the CDR3 is TGCGCCAGCAGTGTGACAGGGGGCACTGAAGCTTTCTTT. Residues: CASSVTGGTEAFF.

The genes are TRBV23-1 and TRBJ1-5; 8 nucleotides line up with TRBD1. Being an ORF, TRBV23-1 has a function that is uncertain. V lost 7 bases and J lost 5; bases outside the gene matches: 7. The CDR3 is made up of 14 amino acids. The CDR3 sequence: CASTLDRVDQPQHF. DNA for the CDR3: TGCGCCAGCACCTTGGACAGGGTCGATCAGCCCCAGCATTTT.

The V gene is TRBV18, the J gene TRBJ2-7, with D perhaps TRBD1 (5 bases). CDR3 size: 13 residues. V lost 3 bases and J lost 2, with 8 bases in between. Germline V CDR1 and CDR2: KGHSH, LQKENI. The CDR3, as DNA: TGTGCCAGCTCACCTCCGGACACCTACGAGCAGTACTTC. It is translated as CASSPPDTYEQYF.

The chain links TRBV7-2 to TRBJ1-1, with D tentatively TRBD1 (5 bases). The germline V gene has CDR1 SGHTA and CDR2 FQGNSA. This CDR3 contains 14 residues. V lost 5 bases, J lost 5 bases, and 15 bases lay in between. The CDR3 region has the DNA TGTGCCAGCAGCCCGGGACGGGGAGGAACTGAAGCTTTCTTT. Amino acids: CASSPGRGGTEAFF.

The chain employs TRBV5-1 and TRBJ2-7; TRBD2 is a possible D gene (5 bases). CDR1 and CDR2 (germline): SGHRS, YFSETQ. The V gene lost 2 bases and the J gene lost 4 bases, with 10 bases spanning the gap. This CDR3 contains 13 residues. CDR3 sequence reads: CASSLGGWYEQYF. The CDR3 DNA sequence: TGCGCCAGCAGCTTAGGCGGGTGGTACGAGCAGTACTTC.

The chain couples TRBV18 to TRBJ2-7, with TRBD1 matching over 7 bases. The CDR3 runs 13 residues. Unmatched junction bases numbered 3, after V lost 1 base and J lost 6 bases. Germline V gene data show CDR1 as KGHSH and CDR2 as LQKENI. CDR3 residues: CASSPHRDSEQYF. The CDR3 region has the DNA TGTGCCAGCTCACCACACAGGGACAGCGAGCAGTACTTC.

This clone was seen only once. V and J are TRBV7-2 and TRBJ1-1; 8 bases are a match to TRBD1. This CDR3 spans 15 amino acids. In germline, CDR1 is SGHTA, CDR2 FQGNSA. V was pared by 5 bases and J by 0 bases, with 5 bases of the junction left unmatched. Here the CDR3 DNA reads TGTGCCAGCAGCCCCTGGACAGGGATGAACACTGAAGCTTTCTTT. Its protein is CASSPWTGMNTEAFF.

The chain links TRBV7-8 to TRBJ1-1; D may be TRBD1 (6 bases). The CDR3 totals 13 residues. Trimming left V 3 bases short and J 9 bases short, with 14 bases between. Germline CDR1 is SGHVS and CDR2 is FQNEAQ. The CDR3 loop reads CASSFNSGVKAFF. In nucleotides, the CDR3 is TGTGCCAGCAGCTTTAACTCAGGGGTTAAAGCTTTCTTT.

This chain links TRBV28 with TRBJ1-1, with a weak D call TRBD1 (6 bases). The ends were cut back, 8 bases at V and 4 bases at J, with 14 bases in the middle. The length of the CDR3 is 13 residues. Germline values: CDR1 MDHEN, CDR2 SYDVKM. The CDR3 DNA sequence: TGTGCCAGCGTCCCGGGACACCTCACTGAAGCTTTCTTT. As protein: CASVPGHLTEAFF.

The chain is built from TRBV18 and TRBJ1-5, with 9 bases lining up with TRBD1. CDR3 length equals 18 residues. V lost 5 bases and J lost 0; bases outside the gene matches: 11. Germline CDR1 is KGHSH and CDR2 is LQKENI. In DNA, the CDR3 is TGTGCCAGCTCATCGCTCACCGGGACAGGGATTAGCAATCAGCCCCAGCATTTT. It translates to CASSSLTGTGISNQPQHF. The whole variable domain, remainder taken from reference TRBV18 and TRBJ1-5, is NAGVMQNPRHLVRRRGQEARLRCSPMKGHSHVYWYRQLPEEGLKFMVYLQKENIIDESGMPKERFSAEFPKEGPSILRIQQVVRGDSAAYFCASSSLTGTGISNQPQHFGDGTRLSIL.

The chain combines TRBV5-4 with TRBJ2-3; TRBD2 is a possible D gene (6 bases). Germline CDR1 SGHNT, CDR2 YYREEE (reference sequence). This CDR3 has 14 residues. The germline V and J ends were trimmed by 4 bases and 3 bases, with 12 bases remaining between them. As DNA, the CDR3 is TGTGCCAGCAGCCAGGGACTTCGAACAGATACGCAGTATTTT. This codes for CASSQGLRTDTQYF.

V usage is TRBV27 and J usage is TRBJ1-6; D gene ambiguous. Trimming took off 5 bases at V and 10 bases at J, with 9 bases between the two ends. Germline V gene lookup returns CDR1 MNHEY and CDR2 SMNVEV (reference sequence). The CDR3 is made up of 12 amino acids. DNA for the CDR3: TGTGCCAGCAGTCGGAGTGACTCACCCCTCCACTTT. Translated, it gives CASSRSDSPLHF.

V gene TRBV2 combines with J gene TRBJ2-5, with D possibly TRBD1 on 6 matching bases. The CDR3 is 18 residues long. The ends were cut back, 6 bases at V and 2 bases at J, with 25 bases in the middle. Germline CDR1 and CDR2: SNHLY and FYNNEI. The CDR3 DNA is TGTGCCAGCAGGGAACGCGTCCTAACTGGACAGTTTCAAGAGACCCAGTACTTC. This sequence encodes CASRERVLTGQFQETQYF.

This chain links TRBV7-6 with TRBJ2-5; D is possibly TRBD1 or TRBD2 (6 bases each). Deletions cut 7 bases from V and 6 bases from J, with 27 bases between. The CDR3 length is 17 residues. Looked up from germline, CDR1 is SGHVS and CDR2 is FNYEAQ. The CDR3 spells CASNIAVGRGSEQTQYF. CDR3 in DNA: TGTGCCAGCAACATAGCGGTGGGCAGGGGATCCGAACAGACCCAGTACTTC.